This T cell receptor beta chain stems from a study of blood T cell repertoires in COVID-19. Study-wide context: Acute-phase and convalescent COVID-19 samples originated in the United States, Italy and Spain. Nucleic acid was either cDNA or gDNA, and it came from T cells, B-cell-depleted T cells, or PBMCs.

This clone was detected only once. TCRdb's copy holds only in-frame clones and misses some; the assay was immunoSEQ multiplex PCR. The sample holds 97,000 or so clones, approximately 84% seen once. Trimming pared 4 bases from V and 2 bases from J, leaving 14 bases between. The CDR3 covers 16 residues. Germline V gene lookup returns CDR1 LNHDA and CDR2 SQIVND (reference sequence). Material: peripheral blood. This sequence was found in a middle-aged man with active or convalescent COVID-19. The genes are TRBV19 and TRBJ2-2, with TRBD2 as a possible D gene (6 bases). CDR3 in DNA: TGTGCCAGTAGTACGGGGCGGGAAACCAACACCGGGGAGCTGTTTTTT. Its translation is CASSTGRETNTGELFF.